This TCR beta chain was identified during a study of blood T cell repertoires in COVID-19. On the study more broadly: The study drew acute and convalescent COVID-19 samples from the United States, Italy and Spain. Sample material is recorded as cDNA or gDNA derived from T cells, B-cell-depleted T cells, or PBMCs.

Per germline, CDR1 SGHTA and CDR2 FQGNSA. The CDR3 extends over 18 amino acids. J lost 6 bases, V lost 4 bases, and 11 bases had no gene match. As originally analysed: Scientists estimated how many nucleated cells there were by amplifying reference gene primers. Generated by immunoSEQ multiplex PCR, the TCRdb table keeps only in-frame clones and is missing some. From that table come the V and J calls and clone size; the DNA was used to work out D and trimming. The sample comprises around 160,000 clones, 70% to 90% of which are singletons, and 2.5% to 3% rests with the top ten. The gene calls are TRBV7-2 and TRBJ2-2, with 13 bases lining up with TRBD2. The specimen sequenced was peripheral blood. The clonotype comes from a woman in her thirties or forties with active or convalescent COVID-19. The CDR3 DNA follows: TGTGCCAGCAGCTCCCCTCGGACTAGCGGGAGTACAGCCGGGGAGCTGTTTTTT. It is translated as CASSSPRTSGSTAGELFF.